These T cell receptor beta chains were read from a single sample in a study of T cells in Graves' hyperthyroidism and ophthalmopathy. Via MiXCR, TCRdb re-called the multiplex PCR reads, giving one row per CDR3 protein. The table records about 740,000 distinct CDR3 sequences, 11% to 15% of them present only once. Source material: blood. The origin of the receptors is a woman under 30 with Graves' hyperthyroidism. CDR3s include the opening cysteine and the closing phenylalanine or tryptophan. The D gene is left open where the match is weak. Only some rows state a clone size, as once, few, many or a class for expanded clones.

TRBJ2-7 NA TRBV19 NA TGTGCCAGTAGTAAAGTCGGGAAACCCTACGAGCAGTACTTC CASSKVGKPYEQYF
TRBJ2-2 NA TRBV19 NA TGTGCCAGTATCGGGGCCACCGGGGAGCTGTTTTTT CASIGATGELFF
TRBJ2-1 many TRBV7-9 TRBD2 TGTGCCAGCAGCTCAGGACTAGCTGGTAGCTCCTACAATGAGCAGTTCTTC CASSSGLAGSSYNEQFF
TRBJ2-2 few TRBV7-3 TRBD2 TGTGCCAGCAGCTTTAGCGGGGACACCGGGGAGCTGTTTTTT CASSFSGDTGELFF
TRBJ2-7 many TRBV20-1 TRBD2 TGCAGTGCTACTAGCGGGAGGCCCGAGCAGTACTTC CSATSGRPEQYF
TRBJ1-3 few TRBV10-3 NA TGTGCCATCAGTGATGGGGCAGGCGCTGGAAACACCATATATTTT CAISDGAGAGNTIYF
TRBJ2-5 NA TRBV5-1 NA TGCGCCAGCAGCGCCCGACAGGGGAGGGAAGAGACCCAGTACTTC CASSARQGREETQYF
TRBJ2-1 many TRBV20-1 TRBD2 TGCAGTGCTAGGGGACTAGCGGGAGGTTACAATGAGCAGTTCTTC CSARGLAGGYNEQFF
TRBJ1-1 NA TRBV7-9 NA TGTGCCAGCCTGAACCTAGTCGAAGCTTTCTTT CASLNLVEAFF
TRBJ2-5 few TRBV4-1 NA TGCGCCAGCAGCCAAGAACCCCCCGGCCCTCAGGAGACCCAGTACTTC CASSQEPPGPQETQYF
TRBJ2-2 NA TRBV6-1 TRBD1 TGTGCCAGCAGATCAGGGGGAATCGGGGAGCTGTTTTTT CASRSGGIGELFF
TRBJ2-5 few TRBV7-2 NA TGTGCCAGCAGCTTAAGGGTGAGGGAGACCCAGTACTTC CASSLRVRETQYF
TRBJ1-5 NA TRBV4-1 NA TGCGCCAGCAGCCGGGTCTGGGGGACCCGGGTTGAGCAGCCCCAGCATTTT CASSRVWGTRVEQPQHF
TRBJ2-5 many TRBV28 NA TGTGCCAGCAGCTTAGGGGGGGGTTGGCAAGAGACCCAGTACTTC CASSLGGGWQETQYF
TRBJ2-6 NA TRBV5-4 NA TGTGCCGGCAGCCCCGACTCTTCTGGGGCCAACGTCCTGACTTTC CAGSPDSSGANVLTF
TRBJ2-2 many TRBV6-2/TRBV6-3 NA TGTGCCAGCAGTTACCTAGTAAACACCGGGGAGCTGTTTTTT CASSYLVNTGELFF
TRBJ2-7 many TRBV30 NA TGTGCCTGGAGTGCCGACGGCTACGAGCAGTACTTC CAWSADGYEQYF